Listed below are T cell receptor beta chains from one sample, sequenced in a study of T-cell memory formation after mild COVID-19. TCRdb fed the 5' RACE reads into MiXCR, producing one record per CDR3 protein. Counted here are a few hundred thousand distinct CDR3 sequences, under 30% occurring once; the ten biggest clones make up about an eighth. Source material: PBMCs or a T cell subset sorted from them (not recorded which). The receptors here all came from an adult woman who had mild COVID-19 (a few samples of this study predate the infection). Cell type and time point are not known. CDR3s include the opening cysteine and the closing phenylalanine or tryptophan. The order of the fields is CDR3 protein, D gene, V gene, J gene. D genes are given only for firm matches.

CDR3aa: CASSYSGWTDTDTQYF
d_gene: NA
v_gene: TRBV6-2/TRBV6-3
j_gene: TRBJ2-3

CDR3aa: CAISDPLQGGYNEQFF
d_gene: NA
v_gene: TRBV10-3
j_gene: TRBJ2-1

CDR3aa: CASSLGQGINQPQHF
d_gene: NA
v_gene: TRBV7-8
j_gene: TRBJ1-5

CDR3aa: CASSELGSTDTQYF
d_gene: NA
v_gene: TRBV6-1
j_gene: TRBJ2-3

CDR3aa: CASSLSGTYTGELFF
d_gene: TRBD2
v_gene: TRBV11-1
j_gene: TRBJ2-2

CDR3aa: CASSRPGLAGGGDEQYF
d_gene: TRBD2
v_gene: TRBV4-2
j_gene: TRBJ2-7

CDR3aa: CASSSNRSSYNEQFF
d_gene: NA
v_gene: TRBV7-9
j_gene: TRBJ2-1

CDR3aa: CANRAGSSTDTQYF
d_gene: TRBD2
v_gene: TRBV2
j_gene: TRBJ2-3

CDR3aa: CASSESAGGPNEKLFF
d_gene: TRBD1
v_gene: TRBV6-4
j_gene: TRBJ1-4

CDR3aa: CASSQDRGTGANVLTF
d_gene: NA
v_gene: TRBV4-3
j_gene: TRBJ2-6

CDR3aa: CASSLLGTSRNEQFF
d_gene: NA
v_gene: TRBV5-4
j_gene: TRBJ2-1

CDR3aa: CSARAFAASVPDTQYF
d_gene: NA
v_gene: TRBV20-1
j_gene: TRBJ2-3

CDR3aa: CASSQVGDRKETQYF
d_gene: TRBD1
v_gene: TRBV4-1
j_gene: TRBJ2-5

CDR3aa: CASSLRRDNEQFF
d_gene: NA
v_gene: TRBV7-3
j_gene: TRBJ2-1

CDR3aa: CASSASPRGPKNIQYF
d_gene: TRBD1
v_gene: TRBV11-2
j_gene: TRBJ2-4

CDR3aa: CASSKRASGDNEQFF
d_gene: TRBD2
v_gene: TRBV3-1
j_gene: TRBJ2-1

CDR3aa: CASSITSLFGGYEQYF
d_gene: NA
v_gene: TRBV7-8
j_gene: TRBJ2-7

CDR3aa: CASSLGGVSYGYTF
d_gene: NA
v_gene: TRBV12-3/TRBV12-4
j_gene: TRBJ1-2

CDR3aa: CASSLGYRGSSYEQYF
d_gene: TRBD1
v_gene: TRBV7-6
j_gene: TRBJ2-7

CDR3aa: CSAGRRDNRHQPQHF
d_gene: NA
v_gene: TRBV20-1
j_gene: TRBJ1-5

CDR3aa: CASSLVGTVKNIQYF
d_gene: TRBD1
v_gene: TRBV11-2
j_gene: TRBJ2-4

CDR3aa: CAISEGSGGVSYNEQFF
d_gene: NA
v_gene: TRBV10-3
j_gene: TRBJ2-1